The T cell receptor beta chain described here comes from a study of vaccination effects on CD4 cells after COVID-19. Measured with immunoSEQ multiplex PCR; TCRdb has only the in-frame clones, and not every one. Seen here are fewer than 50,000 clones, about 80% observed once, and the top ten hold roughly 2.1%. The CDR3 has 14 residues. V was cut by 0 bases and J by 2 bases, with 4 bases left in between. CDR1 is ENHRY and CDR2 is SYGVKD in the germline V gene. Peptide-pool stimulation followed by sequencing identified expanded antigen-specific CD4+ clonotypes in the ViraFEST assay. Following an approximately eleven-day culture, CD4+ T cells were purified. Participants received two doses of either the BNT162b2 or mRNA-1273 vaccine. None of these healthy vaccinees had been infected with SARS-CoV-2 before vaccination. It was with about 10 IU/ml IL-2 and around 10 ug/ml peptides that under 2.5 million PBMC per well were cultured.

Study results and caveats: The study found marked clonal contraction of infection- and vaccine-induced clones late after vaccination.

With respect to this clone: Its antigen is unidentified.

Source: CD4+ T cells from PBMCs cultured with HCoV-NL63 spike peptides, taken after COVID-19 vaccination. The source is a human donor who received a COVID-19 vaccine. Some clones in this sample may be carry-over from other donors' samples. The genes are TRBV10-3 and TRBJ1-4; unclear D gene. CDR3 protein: CAISESGTNEKLFF. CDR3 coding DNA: TGTGCCATCAGTGAGTCGGGTACTAATGAAAAACTGTTTTTT.